Ten or more counts support the clone carrying this TCR beta chain. Its antigen is not identified. This sample is drawn from a study of CD8+CD57+ T cells in acquired aplastic anemia. Study findings and constraints: Total CD4+ and CD8+ pools in patients were more diverse than the CD8+CD57+ cells of those patients. Patients and healthy controls showed no significant CD8+ Simpson's diversity difference.

Genomic DNA, the template, was used for profiling of the TCR beta VDJ and CDR3. TCRdb fed the reads into MiXCR, producing one record per CDR3 protein. The repertoire holds roughly 17,000 distinct CDR3 sequences, with 30% to 45% as singletons. Those patients picked for sequencing had displayed CD8+CD57+ cell expansion on flow cytometry. Severe acquired aplastic anemia was the diagnosis recorded for all patients. CD8+CD57+ cells enriched with beads gave a mean 1.6 ug DNA. V was clipped by 0 bases and J by 5 bases; unmatched bases: 2. Germline assignment: CDR1 MNHEY and CDR2 SMNVEV (reference sequence). The CDR3 is made up of 14 amino acids.

This receptor was taken from a human donor with aplastic anemia. This rearrangement joins TRBV27 to TRBJ1-2; TRBD1 agrees at 8 bases. The specimen was CD8+CD57+ T cells sorted from PBMCs. Subset defined: bead-enriched CD8+CD57+ effector memory T cells from SAA patients. CDR3 nucleotides: TGTGCCAGCAGTTTATCGGGGACAGGTTATGGCTACACCTTC. This translates into CASSLSGTGYGYTF.